These 18 T cell receptor beta chains share one sample of origin, sequenced in a study of shared clonotypes between healthy human individuals. Profiling relied on immunoSEQ multiplex PCR, and the TCRdb table lists in-frame clones only, not all of them. This sample carries 2,500,000 or so clones, more than 85% of them seen once, and the ten largest clones take around 0.4%. The sequenced sample consisted of naive CD4+ T cells from PBMCs. Subset given: CD45RA+ positively selected. The receptor set was obtained from a young man in good health. Some clones in this sample may be carry-over from other donors' samples.

The V call is TRBV18, the J call TRBJ2-7, with D uncertain. Germline assignment: CDR1 KGHSH and CDR2 LQKENI. V was cut by 3 bases and J by 5 bases, with 11 bases left in between. The CDR3 is 13 amino acids. CDR3 sequence reads: CASSPIGPHEQYF. The DNA of the CDR3 is TGTGCCAGCTCACCTATTGGTCCGCACGAGCAGTACTTC.

To note about this clone: Other DNA sequences within the sample encode an identical CDR3. The rearrangement uses TRBV7-6 and TRBJ2-6; D is uncertain. The germline CDR1 and CDR2 sequences are SGHVS and FNYEAQ. With 1 base removed from V and 0 bases from J, the gap between germline ends came to 7 bases. The CDR3 is 16 amino acids. The CDR3, as DNA: TGTGCCAGCAGCTTAGGGCGGCCCTCTGGGGCCAACGTCCTGACTTTC. As protein: CASSLGRPSGANVLTF. Looking up the rest from reference TRBV7-6 and TRBJ2-6 gives the full variable domain: GAGVSQSPRYKVTKRGQDVALRCDPISGHVSLYWYRQALGQGPEFLTYFNYEAQQDKSGLPNDRFSAERPEGSISTLTIQRTEQRDSAMYRCASSLGRPSGANVLTFGAGSRLTVL.

This clone was counted between two and nine times. For the CDR3, the DNA is TGTGCCAGCAGAACCGGACTAGCGAGCTACGAGCAGTACTTC. Its translation: CASRTGLASYEQYF. V gene TRBV6-5 combines with J gene TRBJ2-7; 9 bases map to TRBD2. Looked up from germline, CDR1 is MNHEY and CDR2 is SVGAGI. The V and J ends lost 6 bases and 3 bases, in that order; junction bases with no gene match: 6. This CDR3 has 14 amino acids.

A single count supports this clone. The chain carries TRBV7-2 and TRBJ1-2, with D hard to call. Deletions cut 2 bases from V and 12 bases from J, with 10 bases between. The CDR3 totals 11 residues. Germline assignment: CDR1 SGHTA and CDR2 FQGNSA. CDR3 region: CASSLNGGDTF. The CDR3 bases are TGTGCCAGCAGCTTAAACGGAGGAGACACCTTC. Full variable domain (rest looked up from reference TRBV7-2 and TRBJ1-2): GAGVSQSPSNKVTEKGKDVELRCDPISGHTALYWYRQSLGQGLEFLIYFQGNSAPDKSGLPSDRFSAERTGGSVSTLTIQRTQQEDSAVYLCASSLNGGDTFGSGTRLTVV.

The rearrangement uses TRBV5-1 and TRBJ2-7; weak D call: TRBD2 (5 bases). The CDR3 length is 16 residues. Trimming removed 4 bases from V and 7 bases from J, with 24 bases in between. Germline V gives CDR1 SGHRS, CDR2 YFSETQ. The CDR3 coding sequence is TGCGCCAGCAGCCCACAAAATGTCCTAGCCTTGGGGGAGCAGTACTTC. It is translated as CASSPQNVLALGEQYF.

For this clone: The sample carries other DNA sequences with the same CDR3. The genes are TRBV9 and TRBJ1-3; D is unresolved. Looked up from germline, CDR1 is SGDLS and CDR2 is YYNGEE. Trimming removed 1 base from V and 2 bases from J, with 4 bases in between. This CDR3 comprises 13 residues. The CDR3 protein is CASSVNPGNTIYF. For the CDR3, the DNA is TGTGCCAGCAGCGTAAATCCTGGAAACACCATATATTTT.

This clone was seen a handful of times. The same CDR3 arises from other DNA sequences in this sample as well. V is TRBV18 and J is TRBJ1-1; no reliable D call. CDR1 and CDR2 (germline): KGHSH, LQKENI. The CDR3 length is 13 residues. Between the trimmed V and J ends, which lost 2 bases and 1 base, there was a span of 5 bases. DNA of the CDR3: TGTGCCAGCTCACCAAATAGGAACACTGAAGCTTTCTTT. Its protein product is CASSPNRNTEAFF.

In regard to this clone: The same CDR3 is also encoded by other DNA sequences in this sample. This rearrangement joins TRBV5-1 to TRBJ2-1, with D uncertain. V was pared by 4 bases and J by 0 bases, with 11 bases between. This CDR3 is built from 15 residues. Germline V gene data show CDR1 as SGHRS and CDR2 as YFSETQ. CDR3 sequence: CASSPDGSSYNEQFF. The CDR3 DNA is TGCGCCAGCAGCCCGGACGGCAGCTCCTACAATGAGCAGTTCTTC.

The chain links TRBV5-5 to TRBJ1-3, with D hard to call. CDR1 SGHKS and CDR2 YYEKEE come from the germline V gene (reference sequence). The length of the CDR3 is 13 residues. The V and J ends lost 4 bases and 2 bases respectively, with 7 bases between them. The CDR3: CASSGDPGNTIYF. The CDR3 DNA reads as TGTGCCAGCAGCGGGGATCCTGGAAACACCATATATTTT.

The rearrangement uses TRBV28 and TRBJ2-1, with D maybe TRBD2 (6 bases). The CDR3 covers 15 residues. Per the germline V gene, CDR1 is MDHEN and CDR2 is SYDVKM. With 6 bases removed from V and 5 bases from J, the gap between germline ends came to 17 bases. CDR3 DNA sequence: TGTGCCAGCAGGATCTTAGCGGCGTCAAACAATGAGCAGTTCTTC. Encoded protein: CASRILAASNNEQFF.

The chain employs TRBV7-6 and TRBJ2-7; the match to TRBD1 covers 7 bases. V shed 4 bases, J shed 7 bases, and the junction held 7 bases outside the gene matches. Germline V gene lookup returns CDR1 SGHVS and CDR2 FNYEAQ. The CDR3 is 13 residues long. The DNA of the CDR3 is TGTGCCAGCAGCTACAGGGGAGCTGAGGAGCAGTACTTC. It is translated as CASSYRGAEEQYF.

The chain uses TRBV11-2 and TRBJ1-3; 7 bases line up with TRBD1. J was trimmed by 9 bases and V by 4 bases; bases with no gene match: 9. The CDR3 sequence is 14 residues long. Germline CDR1 reads SGHAT; CDR2 reads FQNNGV. The CDR3 loop is CASSSQGGLVTIYF. The CDR3 nucleotides are TGTGCCAGCAGCTCCCAGGGGGGCCTAGTCACCATATATTTT.

The rearrangement uses TRBV4-1 and TRBJ1-2; D may be TRBD1 (6 bases). V shed 8 bases and J shed 4 bases, with 17 bases lying between them. The CDR3 covers 14 residues. The germline CDR1 and CDR2 sequences are MGHRA and YSYEKL. The CDR3, as DNA: TGCGCCAGCTCGGTCGGGGGCGGTGTCTATGGCTACACCTTC. This sequence encodes CASSVGGGVYGYTF.

The V gene is TRBV5-6, the J gene TRBJ1-1; a possible D gene is TRBD1 (5 bases). The CDR3 has 18 residues. Germline V gene sequence: CDR1 SGHDT, CDR2 YYEEEE. The V end was cut by 0 bases, the J end by 1 base, with 19 bases between. The CDR3 DNA is TGTGCCAGCAGCTTGGAGGGGAGTAATAGCGCGAAGAACACTGAAGCTTTCTTT. Protein: CASSLEGSNSAKNTEAFF.

J is TRBJ2-3 and V is TRBV4-2, with D uncertain. V was cut by 0 bases and J by 3 bases, with 7 bases left in between. The CDR3 consists of 14 residues. Germline V lookup: CDR1 LGHNA, CDR2 YNFKEQ. The CDR3: CASSQELRTDTQYF. The CDR3 DNA sequence: TGTGCCAGCAGCCAAGAATTAAGAACAGATACGCAGTATTTT.

The chain employs TRBV7-2 and TRBJ1-4, with 9 bases lining up with TRBD1. The CDR3 sequence is 16 residues long. V shed 5 bases and J 0 bases; nucleotides not matched to a gene: 4. Germline loops: CDR1 SGHTA, CDR2 FQGNSA. CDR3 sequence (DNA): TGTGCCAGCAGCACACAGGGGGCTGCAACTAATGAAAAACTGTTTTTT. Translation: CASSTQGAATNEKLFF.

This chain's CDR3 is CASSQEPGPSNYGYTF. The DNA of the CDR3 is TGTGCCAGCAGCCAAGAGCCGGGACCATCCAACTATGGCTACACCTTC. This chain links TRBV4-2 with TRBJ1-2; tentative D call: TRBD1 (5 bases). V lost 0 bases and J lost 2, with 13 bases in between. The V gene's germline CDR1 is LGHNA and CDR2 YNFKEQ. The CDR3 is 16 amino acids.

V is TRBV11-3 and J is TRBJ2-3, with D unresolved. Between the trimmed V and J ends, which lost 1 base and 6 bases, there was a span of 8 bases. Germline V gene data show CDR1 as SGHNT and CDR2 as YENEEA. This CDR3 comprises 13 residues. The CDR3 DNA sequence: TGTGCCAGCAGCTTAGTGAGATCTGATACGCAGTATTTT. Its protein product is CASSLVRSDTQYF.